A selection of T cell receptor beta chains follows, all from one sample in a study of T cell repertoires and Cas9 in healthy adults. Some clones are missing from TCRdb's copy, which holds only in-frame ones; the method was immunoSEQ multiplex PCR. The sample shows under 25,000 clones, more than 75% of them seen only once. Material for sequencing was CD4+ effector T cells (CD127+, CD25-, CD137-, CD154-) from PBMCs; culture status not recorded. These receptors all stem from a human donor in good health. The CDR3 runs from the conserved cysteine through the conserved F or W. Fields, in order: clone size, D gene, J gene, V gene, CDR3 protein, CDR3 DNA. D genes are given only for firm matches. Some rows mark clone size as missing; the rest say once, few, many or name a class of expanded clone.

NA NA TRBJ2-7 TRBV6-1 CASRWGLSSYEQYF TGTGCCTCGAGGTGGGGGCTTAGCTCCTACGAGCAGTACTTC
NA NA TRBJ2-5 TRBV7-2 CASSLEAGRTQYF TGTGCCAGCAGCTTAGAGGCAGGCAGGACCCAGTACTTC
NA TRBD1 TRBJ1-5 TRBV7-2 CASSLGRQGPQPQHF TGTGCCAGCAGCTTAGGTAGACAGGGACCCCAGCCCCAGCATTTT
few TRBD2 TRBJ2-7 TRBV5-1 CASSLESRGDEQYF TGCGCCAGCAGCTTGGAGTCGCGGGGGGACGAGCAGTACTTC
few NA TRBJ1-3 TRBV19 CASTTPGSSGNTIYF TGTGCCAGTACCACCCCGGGAAGCTCTGGAAACACCATATATTTT
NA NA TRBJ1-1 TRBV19 CASSIEAAGDTEAFF TGTGCCAGTAGTATAGAGGCTGCAGGGGACACTGAAGCTTTCTTT
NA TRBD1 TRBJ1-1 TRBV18 CASSPPGQGAIDGTEAFF TGTGCCAGCTCACCACCGGGACAGGGGGCAATAGACGGCACTGAAGCTTTCTTT
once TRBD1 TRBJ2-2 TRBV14 CASSQANTGDRAGELFF TGTGCCAGCAGCCAAGCAAATACAGGGGACCGGGCCGGGGAGCTGTTTTTT
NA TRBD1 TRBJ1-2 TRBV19 CAADRGQGYGYTF TGTGCCGCAGACAGGGGGCAAGGCTATGGCTACACCTTC
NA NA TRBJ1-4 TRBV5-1 CASSFGTPNEKLFF TGCGCCAGCAGCTTCGGGACACCTAATGAAAAACTGTTTTTT
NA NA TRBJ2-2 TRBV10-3 CAIRRTENTGELFF TGTGCCATCAGGAGGACAGAGAACACCGGGGAGCTGTTTTTT
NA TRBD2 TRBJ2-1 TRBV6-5 CASTLAGDYNEQFF TGTGCCAGCACACTAGCGGGGGACTACAATGAGCAGTTCTTC
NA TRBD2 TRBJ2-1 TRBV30 CAWNTGTSGYNEQFF TGTGCCTGGAATACCGGGACTAGCGGGTACAATGAGCAGTTCTTC
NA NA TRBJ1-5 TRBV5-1 CASSLQGGDQPQHF TGCGCCAGCAGCTTGCAGGGAGGAGATCAGCCCCAGCATTTT
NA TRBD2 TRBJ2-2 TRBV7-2 CASSLQRDRTGELFF TGTGCCAGCAGCTTACAGCGGGACCGCACCGGGGAGCTGTTTTTT
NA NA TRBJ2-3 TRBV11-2 CASTLRGTQYF TGTGCCAGCACCCTAAGGGGTACGCAGTATTTT
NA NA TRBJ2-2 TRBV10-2 CASSEPLGLSNTGELFF TGCGCCAGCAGTGAGCCCTTGGGGCTCTCGAACACCGGGGAGCTGTTTTTT
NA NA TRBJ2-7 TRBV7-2 CASSLAGHGSYEQYF TGTGCCAGCAGCTTAGCGGGGCACGGATCCTACGAGCAGTACTTC
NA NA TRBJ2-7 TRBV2 CASSDWGGTGAYEQYF TGTGCCAGCAGTGATTGGGGTGGGACGGGGGCCTACGAGCAGTACTTC
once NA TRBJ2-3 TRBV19 CASSGPRYWDTQYF TGTGCCAGTAGTGGGCCTAGGTATTGGGATACGCAGTATTTT
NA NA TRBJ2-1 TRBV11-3 CASSPGGGGGNEQFF TGTGCCAGCAGCCCCGGGGGCGGGGGCGGAAATGAGCAGTTCTTC
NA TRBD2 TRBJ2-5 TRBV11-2 CASSLNSGGAETQYF TGTGCCAGCAGCTTAAACAGCGGGGGGGCCGAGACCCAGTACTTC